The source of this T cell receptor (beta chain) is a study of early T cells in non-severe SARS-CoV-2 infection. Across the whole study: From unsorted whole blood, bulk RNA was sequenced, and the chains remained unpaired.

The study's findings and limits: VDJdb matches were skewed toward anti-spike CD8 T cell responses.

A note on this clonotype: Its antigen is not known.

V lost 0 bases, J lost 6 bases, and 6 bases lay in between. CDR1 is SGHRS, CDR2 YFSETQ, per germline. The CDR3 spans 13 residues. Unique molecular identifiers were affixed to single, distinct cDNA molecules. TCRdb used MiXCR to reprocess the 5' RACE reads, holding one entry per CDR3 protein. The sample includes tens of thousands of distinct CDR3 sequences, about 13% of them seen just once. The sample consisted of whole blood. The rearrangement joins TRBV5-1 to TRBJ2-2; D gene uncertain. The clonotype originates from an adult who was a healthcare worker with PCR-confirmed SARS-CoV-2 infection or an uninfected control (not recorded which). CDR3 nucleotide sequence: TGCGCCAGCAGCTTGGCCCTGGCCGGGGAGCTGTTTTTT. Its translation is CASSLALAGELFF.